This TCR beta chain came from a study of T cell changes during pregnancy in multiple sclerosis. V lost 6 bases and J lost 0, with 13 bases in between. Per the germline V gene, CDR1 is MNHEY and CDR2 is SVGAGI. The CDR3 consists of 15 residues. Method: immunoSEQ multiplex PCR; TCRdb's copy keeps in-frame clones and lacks some. This table has about 38,000 clones, roughly nine tenths appearing once. V and J are TRBV6-5 and TRBJ2-3; unclear D gene. This receptor was obtained from a female donor with multiple sclerosis, enrolled in a pregnancy study. The sample here was CD8+ T cells from peripheral blood mononuclear cells, taken in the second trimester of pregnancy. The CDR3 region is CASRLTESSTDTQYF. CDR3 DNA: TGTGCCAGCAGACTCACCGAATCTAGCACAGATACGCAGTATTTT.